This is a list of T cell receptor beta chains from one sample in a study of T cell repertoires in cytomegalovirus infection. TCRdb itself ran the reads through MiXCR, one entry per CDR3 protein. The data contain some 940,000 distinct CDR3 sequences, more than 25% of them singletons. The antigens for these receptors are not known. Sample: cultured CD8+ T cells from PBMCs, taken from culture after CMV antigen stimulation. All receptors derive from a human donor in good health (CMV status not recorded). Some clones in this sample may be carry-over from other donors' samples. The CDR3 runs from the conserved cysteine through the conserved F or W. The order of the fields is D gene, J gene, clone size, V gene, CDR3 protein, CDR3 DNA. The D gene is left open where the match is weak. Part of the rows lack a size; the others show once, few, many or a class for expanded clones.

d_gene: TRBD1; j_gene: TRBJ1-6; abundance: few; v_gene: TRBV9; CDR3aa: CASSVEGQRSNSPLHF; CDR3nt: TGTGCCAGCAGCGTAGAGGGACAGAGGTCTAATTCACCCCTCCACTTT
d_gene: NA; j_gene: TRBJ2-1; abundance: few; v_gene: TRBV27; CDR3aa: CASSLISSYNEQFF; CDR3nt: TGTGCCAGCAGTTTAATCAGCTCCTACAATGAGCAGTTCTTC
d_gene: NA; j_gene: TRBJ1-1; abundance: NA; v_gene: TRBV27; CDR3aa: CASSWSRAWNTEAFF; CDR3nt: TGTGCCAGCAGTTGGTCTAGGGCCTGGAACACTGAAGCTTTCTTT
d_gene: NA; j_gene: TRBJ1-1; abundance: many; v_gene: TRBV6-6; CDR3aa: CASSFSGVSEAFF; CDR3nt: TGTGCCAGCAGTTTTTCAGGGGTTTCTGAAGCTTTCTTT
d_gene: NA; j_gene: TRBJ1-1; abundance: many; v_gene: TRBV7-2; CDR3aa: CASSLGGSGTEAFF; CDR3nt: TGTGCCAGCAGCTTAGGGGGCAGTGGGACTGAAGCTTTCTTT
d_gene: NA; j_gene: TRBJ2-1; abundance: few; v_gene: TRBV14; CDR3aa: CASSQDSPVEQFF; CDR3nt: TGTGCCAGCAGCCAAGATAGTCCAGTCGAGCAGTTCTTC
d_gene: NA; j_gene: TRBJ2-1; abundance: few; v_gene: TRBV4-1; CDR3aa: CASSRGPRDTTYNEQFF; CDR3nt: TGCGCCAGCAGCCGCGGCCCCCGGGACACGACCTACAATGAGCAGTTCTTC
d_gene: TRBD2; j_gene: TRBJ2-3; abundance: many; v_gene: TRBV7-3; CDR3aa: CASSPRGGAYTDTQYF; CDR3nt: TGTGCCAGCAGCCCCCGGGGGGGAGCCTACACAGATACGCAGTATTTT
d_gene: TRBD2; j_gene: TRBJ2-2; abundance: NA; v_gene: TRBV12-3/TRBV12-4; CDR3aa: CASSLVGLAGGPAGELFF; CDR3nt: TGTGCCAGCAGTTTGGTGGGACTAGCGGGGGGGCCTGCCGGGGAGCTGTTTTTT
d_gene: NA; j_gene: TRBJ2-2; abundance: few; v_gene: TRBV6-1; CDR3aa: CASSSGAGITGELFF; CDR3nt: TGTGCCAGCAGTTCGGGGGCAGGGATTACCGGGGAGCTGTTTTTT
d_gene: TRBD1; j_gene: TRBJ2-1; abundance: NA; v_gene: TRBV7-9; CDR3aa: CASSINRDRVGNEQFF; CDR3nt: TGTGCCAGCAGCATTAACCGGGACAGGGTGGGGAATGAGCAGTTCTTC
d_gene: TRBD1; j_gene: TRBJ1-2; abundance: NA; v_gene: TRBV29-1; CDR3aa: CSVDTGGDYGYTF; CDR3nt: TGCAGCGTTGATACAGGGGGTGACTATGGCTACACCTTC
d_gene: NA; j_gene: TRBJ1-1; abundance: NA; v_gene: TRBV11-2; CDR3aa: CASGFRGDTEAFF; CDR3nt: TGTGCCAGCGGCTTCCGGGGCGACACTGAAGCTTTCTTT
d_gene: NA; j_gene: TRBJ1-5; abundance: NA; v_gene: TRBV7-9; CDR3aa: CASSLDFRSGTINQPRHF; CDR3nt: TGTGCCAGCAGCTTAGATTTTAGGTCGGGAACTATCAATCAGCCCCGGCATTTT
d_gene: TRBD1; j_gene: TRBJ1-2; abundance: NA; v_gene: TRBV5-4; CDR3aa: CASSRQGDNYGYTF; CDR3nt: TGTGCCAGCAGCAGACAGGGTGATAACTATGGCTACACCTTC
d_gene: TRBD1; j_gene: TRBJ1-5; abundance: many; v_gene: TRBV24-1; CDR3aa: CATSDGTGGWGNQPQHF; CDR3nt: TGTGCCACCAGTGATGGGACAGGGGGCTGGGGCAATCAGCCCCAGCATTTT
d_gene: NA; j_gene: TRBJ2-6; abundance: many; v_gene: TRBV7-9; CDR3aa: CASSFSSLLSGANVLTF; CDR3nt: TGTGCCAGCAGCTTTAGCAGCCTCCTCTCTGGGGCCAACGTCCTGACTTTC
d_gene: TRBD1; j_gene: TRBJ2-6; abundance: few; v_gene: TRBV6-2/TRBV6-3; CDR3aa: CASSYLHNESWTGGTGANVLTF; CDR3nt: TGTGCCAGCAGTTACCTGCACAACGAGTCTTGGACAGGGGGAACTGGGGCCAACGTCCTGACTTTC
d_gene: NA; j_gene: TRBJ1-1; abundance: few; v_gene: TRBV27; CDR3aa: CASSYPSRDGVWGVNTEAFF; CDR3nt: TGTGCCAGCAGTTACCCAAGTAGGGATGGGGTTTGGGGCGTGAACACTGAAGCTTTCTTT
d_gene: TRBD1; j_gene: TRBJ1-5; abundance: many; v_gene: TRBV7-9; CDR3aa: CASSGTGHQPQHF; CDR3nt: TGTGCCAGCAGCGGGACAGGGCATCAGCCCCAGCATTTT
d_gene: TRBD2; j_gene: TRBJ2-1; abundance: few; v_gene: TRBV5-5; CDR3aa: CASSLEGEGFDEQFF; CDR3nt: TGTGCCAGCAGCTTGGAAGGGGAGGGTTTCGATGAGCAGTTCTTC
d_gene: NA; j_gene: TRBJ1-2; abundance: NA; v_gene: TRBV7-2; CDR3aa: CASSLAGIYRSYGYTF; CDR3nt: TGTGCCAGCAGCTTGGCGGGGATATACCGGAGCTATGGCTACACCTTC
d_gene: NA; j_gene: TRBJ2-2; abundance: many; v_gene: TRBV5-6; CDR3aa: CASSSGRPNTGELFF; CDR3nt: TGTGCCAGCAGCTCGGGACGACCGAACACCGGGGAGCTGTTTTTT
d_gene: NA; j_gene: TRBJ2-1; abundance: many; v_gene: TRBV12-3/TRBV12-4; CDR3aa: CASSFAGDEQFF; CDR3nt: TGTGCCAGCAGTTTCGCGGGCGATGAGCAGTTCTTC
d_gene: NA; j_gene: TRBJ2-1; abundance: few; v_gene: TRBV5-6; CDR3aa: CASSLAWGTVNDEQFF; CDR3nt: TGTGCCAGCAGCTTGGCATGGGGGACTGTCAACGATGAGCAGTTCTTC
d_gene: NA; j_gene: TRBJ1-1; abundance: NA; v_gene: TRBV9; CDR3aa: CASGGSTEAFF; CDR3nt: TGTGCCAGCGGGGGATCCACTGAAGCTTTCTTT
d_gene: TRBD1; j_gene: TRBJ1-2; abundance: NA; v_gene: TRBV7-9; CDR3aa: CASSFPGQGRYGYTF; CDR3nt: TGTGCCAGCAGCTTCCCTGGACAGGGACGTTATGGCTACACCTTC
d_gene: NA; j_gene: TRBJ1-2; abundance: NA; v_gene: TRBV6-6; CDR3aa: CASSYKKYGYTF; CDR3nt: TGTGCCAGCTCTTACAAGAAGTATGGCTACACCTTC
d_gene: TRBD1; j_gene: TRBJ1-4; abundance: NA; v_gene: TRBV12-3/TRBV12-4; CDR3aa: CASSLGGTGFEKLFF; CDR3nt: TGTGCCAGCAGTTTGGGGGGGACAGGGTTCGAAAAACTGTTTTTT
d_gene: TRBD1; j_gene: TRBJ1-1; abundance: NA; v_gene: TRBV6-5; CDR3aa: CASSGTGDGAFF; CDR3nt: TGTGCCAGCAGCGGGACAGGGGACGGAGCTTTCTTT
d_gene: TRBD1; j_gene: TRBJ1-2; abundance: few; v_gene: TRBV4-2; CDR3aa: CASSQDEGGTDYGYTF; CDR3nt: TGTGCCAGCAGCCAAGACGAGGGCGGGACAGACTATGGCTACACCTTC
d_gene: NA; j_gene: TRBJ2-7; abundance: NA; v_gene: TRBV7-6; CDR3aa: CASSPASGGTGGSYEQYF; CDR3nt: TGTGCCAGCAGCCCGGCTAGCGGGGGGACAGGGGGCTCCTACGAGCAGTACTTC
d_gene: TRBD2; j_gene: TRBJ2-3; abundance: once; v_gene: TRBV9; CDR3aa: CASSVGTSGYTDTQYF; CDR3nt: TGTGCCAGCAGCGTAGGGACTAGCGGATACACAGATACGCAGTATTTT
d_gene: NA; j_gene: TRBJ1-3; abundance: NA; v_gene: TRBV20-1; CDR3aa: CSARDAGLWDTIYF; CDR3nt: TGCAGTGCTAGAGATGCAGGGCTGTGGGACACCATATATTTT
d_gene: NA; j_gene: TRBJ1-3; abundance: few; v_gene: TRBV3-1; CDR3aa: CASSPHSGNTIYF; CDR3nt: TGTGCCAGCAGCCCGCACTCTGGAAACACCATATATTTT
d_gene: NA; j_gene: TRBJ2-3; abundance: few; v_gene: TRBV28; CDR3aa: CASSLWVLEQGTLVGEMTDTQYF; CDR3nt: TGTGCCAGCAGTTTATGGGTTTTAGAACAGGGAACCCTCGTGGGGGAGATGACAGATACGCAGTATTTT
d_gene: TRBD2; j_gene: TRBJ2-1; abundance: few; v_gene: TRBV7-9; CDR3aa: CASSLALRTSGRNEQFF; CDR3nt: TGTGCCAGCAGCTTAGCGTTACGGACTAGCGGGAGGAATGAGCAGTTCTTC
d_gene: TRBD1; j_gene: TRBJ2-3; abundance: NA; v_gene: TRBV4-2; CDR3aa: CASSQDVGGPSTDTQYF; CDR3nt: TGTGCCAGCAGCCAAGATGTAGGGGGCCCTAGCACAGATACGCAGTATTTT
d_gene: NA; j_gene: TRBJ2-5; abundance: NA; v_gene: TRBV12-3/TRBV12-4; CDR3aa: CASSSPFYREPETQYF; CDR3nt: TGTGCCAGCAGCTCTCCGTTCTACAGGGAACCGGAGACCCAGTACTTC
d_gene: NA; j_gene: TRBJ1-1; abundance: NA; v_gene: TRBV9; CDR3aa: CASSVAEQNTEAFF; CDR3nt: TGTGCCAGCAGCGTAGCGGAACAAAACACTGAAGCTTTCTTT
d_gene: NA; j_gene: TRBJ1-5; abundance: NA; v_gene: TRBV6-2/TRBV6-3; CDR3aa: CASSYKGPVVRGNQPQHF; CDR3nt: TGTGCCAGCAGTTACAAGGGCCCGGTGGTAAGGGGCAATCAGCCCCAGCATTTT
d_gene: NA; j_gene: TRBJ2-1; abundance: NA; v_gene: TRBV7-9; CDR3aa: CASSSRQERYNEQFF; CDR3nt: TGTGCCAGCAGCTCCAGGCAGGAACGATACAATGAGCAGTTCTTC
d_gene: NA; j_gene: TRBJ2-1; abundance: few; v_gene: TRBV7-6; CDR3aa: CASSLEGRHNEQFF; CDR3nt: TGTGCCAGCAGCTTAGAGGGGAGACACAATGAGCAGTTCTTC
d_gene: TRBD2; j_gene: TRBJ2-5; abundance: many; v_gene: TRBV7-3; CDR3aa: CASSPSGGTETQYF; CDR3nt: TGTGCCAGCAGCCCCTCGGGAGGTACGGAGACCCAGTACTTC
d_gene: TRBD1; j_gene: TRBJ1-1; abundance: NA; v_gene: TRBV5-1; CDR3aa: CASSLWQDRGKAFF; CDR3nt: TGCGCCAGCAGCTTGTGGCAGGACAGGGGGAAAGCTTTCTTT
d_gene: NA; j_gene: TRBJ1-2; abundance: few; v_gene: TRBV19; CDR3aa: CASSIDAWGGVNGYTF; CDR3nt: TGTGCCAGTAGTATCGACGCATGGGGGGGGGTCAATGGCTACACCTTC
d_gene: NA; j_gene: TRBJ2-7; abundance: NA; v_gene: TRBV6-6; CDR3aa: CASSYLRTVSYEQYF; CDR3nt: TGTGCCAGCAGTTACCTTAGGACAGTTAGCTACGAGCAGTACTTC
d_gene: NA; j_gene: TRBJ1-6; abundance: NA; v_gene: TRBV20-1; CDR3aa: CSARVLDGTSNSPLHF; CDR3nt: TGCAGTGCTAGAGTATTGGACGGAACTTCAAATTCACCCCTCCACTTT
d_gene: TRBD1; j_gene: TRBJ1-2; abundance: few; v_gene: TRBV4-2; CDR3aa: CASSQDFRTGNGYTF; CDR3nt: TGTGCCAGCAGCCAAGATTTCCGGACAGGGAATGGCTACACCTTC
d_gene: NA; j_gene: TRBJ2-7; abundance: NA; v_gene: TRBV27; CDR3aa: CASSLSRGEQYF; CDR3nt: TGTGCCAGCAGTTTATCAAGGGGAGAGCAGTACTTC
d_gene: TRBD2; j_gene: TRBJ2-1; abundance: few; v_gene: TRBV6-5; CDR3aa: CASRVAGGSSYNEQFF; CDR3nt: TGTGCCAGCAGAGTAGCGGGGGGAAGCTCCTACAATGAGCAGTTCTTC
d_gene: NA; j_gene: TRBJ1-1; abundance: NA; v_gene: TRBV4-1; CDR3aa: CASSQVQPFNTEAFF; CDR3nt: TGCGCCAGCAGCCAAGTTCAGCCCTTTAACACTGAAGCTTTCTTT
d_gene: NA; j_gene: TRBJ2-7; abundance: few; v_gene: TRBV27; CDR3aa: CASSPSRRAYDEQYF; CDR3nt: TGTGCCAGCAGTCCATCCCGCAGGGCCTACGACGAGCAGTACTTC
d_gene: NA; j_gene: TRBJ1-3; abundance: NA; v_gene: TRBV28; CDR3aa: CASSFPSGSSGNTIYF; CDR3nt: TGTGCCAGCAGTTTTCCATCAGGCAGCTCTGGAAACACCATATATTTT